The 5 T cell receptor beta chains presented below share a single source sample, sequenced in a study of cytomegalovirus exposure and HLA in healthy donors. The PCR had 60 Vbeta and 13 Jbeta primers. Generated by immunoSEQ multiplex PCR, the TCRdb table keeps only in-frame clones and is missing some. The data contain around 200,000 clones, under 85% of them seen just once; the ten biggest clones take up about 1.6%. The sample was PBMCs. The receptors come from a woman between 18 and 30 years old in good health and CMV-seronegative.

The chain links TRBV5-4 to TRBJ2-7, with 7 nucleotides matching TRBD1. This CDR3 contains 15 residues. V dropped 3 bases and J dropped 2; count of bases not matched to a gene: 8. The germline V gene encodes CDR1 SGHNT and CDR2 YYREEE (reference sequence). CDR3 residues: CASSSTLTGTYEQYF. Written as DNA, the CDR3 is TGTGCCAGCAGCTCCACACTGACAGGGACCTACGAGCAGTACTTC. The entire variable domain, with the rest obtained from reference TRBV5-4 and TRBJ2-7, is as follows: ETGVTQSPTHLIKTRGQQVTLRCSSQSGHNTVSWYQQALGQGPQFIFQYYREEENGRGNFPPRFSGLQFPNYSSELNVNALELDDSALYLCASSSTLTGTYEQYFGPGTRLTVT.

J is TRBJ1-6 and V is TRBV14; no clear D gene. This CDR3 region has 15 residues. V lost 1 base and J lost 8, with 12 bases in between. CDR1 is SGHDN and CDR2 is FVKESK in the germline V gene. CDR3 sequence: CASSQGNLADSPLHF. DNA of the CDR3: TGTGCCAGCAGCCAAGGGAACCTGGCGGATTCACCCCTCCACTTT.

The genes are TRBV5-1 and TRBJ2-3, with D perhaps matching TRBD2 (6 bases). Germline V gives CDR1 SGHRS, CDR2 YFSETQ. V lost 1 base to trimming and J lost 6 bases, with 18 bases between them. CDR3 length: 16 amino acids. CDR3 sequence: CASSLQGGAGADTQYF. The CDR3 region has the DNA TGCGCCAGCAGCTTGCAGGGCGGGGCTGGGGCGGATACGCAGTATTTT.

The V and J genes are TRBV9 and TRBJ2-2; 7 bases are shared with TRBD1. The trim removed 4 bases at V and 7 bases at J, leaving 10 bases unmatched. Germline lookup yields CDR1 SGDLS and CDR2 YYNGEE. The CDR3 extends over 15 amino acids. The CDR3 loop is CASSLRGQAVGELFF. In DNA form, the CDR3 reads TGTGCCAGCAGCCTCCGCGGACAGGCGGTCGGGGAGCTGTTTTTT.

The chain links TRBV6-5 to TRBJ2-5, with 11 bases fitting TRBD1. The germline gives CDR1 MNHEY, CDR2 SVGAGI. Germline trimming cut 3 bases from V and 2 bases from J; bases unmatched to any gene: 5. The length of the CDR3 is 16 residues. The CDR3 DNA reads TGTGCCAGCAGTTATGCCGGGACAGGGGGGCAAGAGACCCAGTACTTC. Translated, it gives CASSYAGTGGQETQYF.